This record concerns one TCR beta chain sequence. This specimen comes from a study of CD8 T cells in Susac syndrome. CDR1 and CDR2 (germline): SEHNR, FQNEAQ (reference sequence). The CDR3 loop spans 16 amino acids. V dropped 1 base and J dropped 0 bases, with 12 bases sitting between them. All included Susac syndrome patients satisfied recently defined diagnostic criteria for definite or probable disease. RNA in amounts of roughly 0.5 to 1 ug was reverse transcribed with random hexamers. TCRdb independently ran MiXCR on the immunoSEQ multiplex PCR reads; one entry per CDR3 protein. The sample holds approximately 180,000 distinct CDR3 sequences, 90% to 95% seen once.

This rearrangement joins TRBV7-9 to TRBJ2-5; no clear D. The sequencing input was CD4+ T cells from PBMCs. The receptor was derived from a human donor with Susac syndrome. CDR3 protein: CASSLVGSRYQETQYF. The CDR3 nucleotides read TGTGCCAGCAGCTTAGTTGGCAGTCGGTACCAAGAGACCCAGTACTTC.